Reported below is one TCR beta chain. This sample is part of a study of shared T cell receptors in the human thymus. Losses at the gene ends were 6 bases for V and 8 bases for J; bases not matched to a gene: 12. This CDR3 contains 15 residues. Germline V gene sequence: CDR1 SEHNR, CDR2 FQNEAQ (reference sequence). TCRdb keeps only in-frame clones here, not all; method: immunoSEQ multiplex PCR. The top ten hold about 0.0094% of the sample, which has 600,000 or so clones, about 89% seen once. These sequences were also reported in another study, on human thymus T cells. From that paper: Immunologically healthy infants in Finland undergoing congenital heart defect surgery were the donors. The thymus was resected at corrective cardiac surgery.

This sequence joins TRBV7-9 and TRBJ1-4; 7 bases fit TRBD1. Sequenced: thymocytes. The source is a boy under two years old with a congenital heart defect. CDR3 nucleotide sequence: TGTGCCAGCAGAAAAGACGGGACAGAGGGGGAAAAACTGTTTTTT. As protein: CASRKDGTEGEKLFF.